This T cell receptor beta chain was identified in a study of spatial heterogeneity in lung cancer. Study-wide points: Tumor mutation counts were tracked by expanded intratumoral alpha and beta TCR counts.

TCRdb passed the 5' RACE reads through MiXCR, listing each CDR3 protein once. The table includes around 16,000 distinct CDR3 sequences, roughly 7.1% detected once. Time point in this sample: sample taken at primary tumor resection. The cohort: 70 to 85 early-stage, untreated non-small cell lung cancer patients. This CDR3 contains 12 residues. In germline, CDR1 is SQVTM, CDR2 ANQGSEA. Between the trimmed V and J ends, which lost 3 bases and 6 bases, there was a span of 10 bases. The sample holds many counts of this clonotype. Its specificity is unknown. This beta chain is a stray read from a library made for alpha chains; its abundance is not meaningful.

The sample in question was lung tumor tissue, obtained at surgery. The TCR sequence derives from a female donor with early-stage non-small cell lung cancer. This sequence joins TRBV29-1 and TRBJ2-3, with unresolved D. CDR3 protein: CSVDNSGDTQYF. The DNA for the CDR3 is TGCAGCGTTGATAATTCCGGGGATACGCAGTATTTT.